This section outlines one T cell receptor (beta chain) sequence together with its context. Compared with germline, one end of the junction differs, possibly owing to a read error. TCRdb recomputed calls from the RT-PCR reads with MiXCR, one row per CDR3 protein. The sample has approximately 61,000 distinct CDR3 sequences, about an eighth seen once. The entry originates in a study of patients and donors after allogeneic stem cell transplantation. The CDR3 runs to 13 residues. CDR1 SSHAT and CDR2 FNYEAQ come from the germline V gene (reference sequence). This sequence originates from a human donor who was either an allogeneic HSCT recipient or a stem cell or donor lymphocyte infusion donor (not recorded which). It is not recorded whose cells these are; they may come from a transplant donor. The material sequenced was blood, either unsorted or a sorted T cell fraction (not recorded which). The chain couples TRBV7-7 to TRBJ2-1; the D is unclear. CDR3 loop: CASSLELADEQFF. The CDR3, as DNA: TGTGCTAGCAGCTTAGAACTTGCCGATGAGCAGTTCTTC.